Following are 23 T cell receptor beta chains from one sample sequenced in a study of CD8 T cells in Susac syndrome. Random hexamers were used to reverse transcribe roughly 0.5 to 1 ug of RNA. Using its own MiXCR run on the immunoSEQ multiplex PCR reads, TCRdb lists one record per CDR3 protein. The sample carries over 100,000 distinct CDR3 sequences, around nine tenths recorded once. Input material: CD4+ T cells from PBMCs. All receptors derive from a human donor in good health.

The chain joins TRBV7-2 to TRBJ2-5; D not resolved. V was trimmed by 0 bases and J by 4 bases, leaving 3 bases between them. The CDR3 has 12 residues. CDR1 is SGHTA, CDR2 FQGNSA, per germline. The CDR3 DNA reads TGTGCCAGCAGCTTAGCTTCAGAGACCCAGTACTTC. Translated, it gives CASSLASETQYF.

The rearrangement joins TRBV20-1 to TRBJ1-2, with 8 positions matching TRBD1. The ends lost 8 bases at V and 8 bases at J; junction bases unmatched: 13. Germline V CDR1 and CDR2: DFQATT, SNEGSKA (reference sequence). The CDR3 length is 13 residues. CDR3 nucleotides: TGCAGTTCCCCAGGACAGGGCTCCGACGGCTACACCTTC. Protein: CSSPGQGSDGYTF.

In this sample, this clonotype turned up once. The chain carries TRBV7-3 and TRBJ1-2, with D unclear. The CDR3 is made up of 14 amino acids. Trimming stripped 5 bases from V and 7 bases from J, with 17 bases between. Germline values: CDR1 SGHTA, CDR2 FQGTGA. The CDR3 is CASSPSPGSVGYTF. CDR3 coding DNA: TGTGCCAGCAGCCCCTCCCCCGGTTCAGTTGGCTACACCTTC.

The V and J genes are TRBV5-4 and TRBJ2-7; D is unclear. The CDR3 extends over 16 amino acids. Trimming took off 2 bases at V and 2 bases at J, with 17 bases between the two ends. Germline V CDR1 and CDR2: SGHNT, YYREEE (reference sequence). The CDR3: CASSFPGQRGTYEQYF. The CDR3 DNA follows: TGTGCCAGCAGCTTTCCCGGCCAGAGAGGAACCTACGAGCAGTACTTC.

This clonotype was found once. The gene calls are TRBV28 and TRBJ1-5; D is uncertain. Trimming pared 7 bases from V and 7 bases from J, leaving 14 bases between. This CDR3 contains 13 residues. Germline CDR1 and CDR2: MDHEN and SYDVKM. The CDR3 nucleotides read TGTGCCAGCACGAAGGAAACGAGGCAGCCCCAGCATTTT. Amino acid sequence: CASTKETRQPQHF. The full variable domain, its missing parts supplied by reference TRBV28 and TRBJ1-5, is DVKVTQSSRYLVKRTGEKVFLECVQDMDHENMFWYRQDPGLGLRLIYFSYDVKMKEKGDIPEGYSVSREKKERFSLILESASTNQTSMYLCASTKETRQPQHFGDGTRLSIL.

This chain uses TRBV20-1 with TRBJ2-5; D is uncertain. The CDR3 runs 12 residues. Per germline, CDR1 DFQATT and CDR2 SNEGSKA (reference sequence). Deletions cut 3 bases from V and 5 bases from J, with 10 bases between. The CDR3 spells CSARGGQETQYF. The CDR3 DNA reads as TGCAGTGCTAGGGGCGGTCAGGAGACCCAGTACTTC.

The rearrangement links TRBV29-1 to TRBJ2-3; no definite D call. The CDR3 spans 12 residues. Germline values: CDR1 SQVTM, CDR2 ANQGSEA. V lost 4 bases, J lost 5 bases, and 10 bases lay in between. CDR3 amino acids: CSVVGWGDTQYF. As DNA, the CDR3 is TGCAGCGTTGTAGGTTGGGGAGATACGCAGTATTTT.

This chain links TRBV20-1 with TRBJ1-2, with D possibly matching TRBD1 (6 bases). This CDR3 spans 13 amino acids. CDR1 is DFQATT, CDR2 SNEGSKA, per germline (reference sequence). For the CDR3, the DNA is TGCAATGGGGGGGCAGTAGATAACTATGGCTACACCTTC. Translated, it gives CNGGAVDNYGYTF.

This chain joins TRBV20-1 and TRBJ2-1, with TRBD2 as a possible D gene (5 bases). Germline loops: CDR1 DFQATT, CDR2 SNEGSKA (reference sequence). The CDR3 spans 11 residues. V was shortened by 6 bases and J by 10 bases, with 13 bases between the two germline ends. The CDR3 region has the DNA TGCAGTGCCCCCTTACTAGGCGAGCAGTTCTTC. It codes for CSAPLLGEQFF.

The chain joins TRBV3-1 to TRBJ1-1, with D perhaps matching TRBD1 (5 bases). V dropped 3 bases and J dropped 5 bases, with 10 bases sitting between them. The germline V gene has CDR1 LGHDT and CDR2 YNNKEL (reference sequence). The CDR3 spans 13 residues. CDR3 bases: TGTGCCAGCAGCCATGGGGGACGGACTGAAGCTTTCTTT. Translated: CASSHGGRTEAFF.

This sequence joins TRBV19 and TRBJ2-1, with D perhaps TRBD2 (5 bases). The CDR3 has 14 amino acids. V lost 5 bases to trimming and J lost 5 bases, with 13 bases between them. Germline-derived CDR1 and CDR2 are LNHDA and SQIVND (reference sequence). CDR3 region: CASSPGIGNNEQFF. CDR3 nucleotides: TGTGCCAGTAGTCCGGGGATTGGCAACAATGAGCAGTTCTTC. The complete variable domain, with remaining parts taken from reference TRBV19 and TRBJ2-1, reads DGGITQSPKYLFRKEGQNVTLSCEQNLNHDAMYWYRQDPGQGLRLIYYSQIVNDFQKGDIAEGYSVSREKKESFPLTVTSAQKNPTAFYLCASSPGIGNNEQFFGPGTRLTVL.

The chain has TRBV11-3 and TRBJ1-1, with D maybe TRBD1 (6 bases). The V gene's germline CDR1 is SGHNT and CDR2 YENEEA. The V and J ends lost 1 base and 4 bases respectively, with 13 bases between them. The CDR3 spans 15 residues. This CDR3 is CASSLGVGGGTEAFF. Written as DNA, the CDR3 is TGTGCCAGCAGCTTAGGTGTAGGGGGAGGCACTGAAGCTTTCTTT.

This chain connects TRBV5-6 to TRBJ2-2; D might be TRBD1 or TRBD2, each matching 5 bases. Germline CDR1 reads SGHDT; CDR2 reads YYEEEE. Trimming pared 5 bases from V and 0 bases from J, leaving 17 bases between. The CDR3 loop spans 17 amino acids. In nucleotides, the CDR3 is TGTGCCAGCAGGAGACGCTCCGGGACGGCGAACACCGGGGAGCTGTTTTTT. It yields the protein CASRRRSGTANTGELFF.

The V and J genes are TRBV3-1 and TRBJ2-7; D possibly matches TRBD1 or TRBD2 (5 bases each). The V gene lost 3 bases and the J gene lost 3 bases, with 30 bases spanning the gap. CDR1 and CDR2 (germline): LGHDT, YNNKEL (reference sequence). The CDR3 is 20 residues long. The CDR3 sequence: CASSHWGFPGTDEIFYEQYF. The CDR3 DNA follows: TGTGCCAGCAGCCACTGGGGCTTTCCGGGGACGGACGAGATTTTCTACGAGCAGTACTTC.

The V gene is TRBV20-1, the J gene TRBJ2-7, with TRBD1 matching 9 bases. CDR1 is DFQATT and CDR2 is SNEGSKA in the germline V gene (reference sequence). The CDR3 is made up of 14 amino acids. The junction had 8 bases not matched to a gene; V was cut back by 3 bases and J by 5 bases. CDR3 region: CSASWTGEPNEQYF. CDR3 DNA: TGCAGTGCTAGCTGGACAGGGGAGCCGAACGAGCAGTACTTC.

This clonotype was seen a single time. The chain carries TRBV3-1 and TRBJ2-7; TRBD1 matches 7 bases. Germline V gives CDR1 LGHDT, CDR2 YNNKEL (reference sequence). The CDR3 runs 16 residues. Trimming cost V 5 bases and J 4 bases; bases outside gene matches: 14. CDR3: CASSRGLGGYPYEQYF. The DNA of the CDR3 is TGTGCCAGCAGCAGGGGGCTAGGGGGTTACCCTTACGAGCAGTACTTC.

J is TRBJ1-1 and V is TRBV30; no firm D call. V was clipped by 4 bases and J by 0 bases, with 12 bases between them. This CDR3 contains 14 residues. CDR1 GTSNPN and CDR2 SVGIG come from the germline V gene (reference sequence). The chain's CDR3 is CAWMIERMNTEAFF. Written as DNA, the CDR3 is TGTGCCTGGATGATCGAGAGGATGAACACTGAAGCTTTCTTT.

The chain links TRBV6-5 to TRBJ2-2; TRBD1 matches 8 bases. This CDR3 comprises 15 residues. V dropped 10 bases and J dropped 1; count of bases not matched to a gene: 8. Germline V gives CDR1 MNHEY, CDR2 SVGAGI. The CDR3 DNA is TGTGCCACCGAAGAGGGACAGGAGAACACCGGGGAGCTGTTTTTT. Translation gives CATEEGQENTGELFF.

J is TRBJ1-5 and V is TRBV4-3; a weak D match, TRBD1 (5 bases). V gave up 0 bases and J gave up 1 base, with 13 bases separating them. The germline V gene has CDR1 LGHNA and CDR2 YSLEER. This CDR3 has 17 residues. CDR3 loop: CASSQDARGSSNQPQHF. The CDR3, as DNA: TGCGCCAGCAGCCAAGATGCTCGGGGCTCGAGCAATCAGCCCCAGCATTTT.

This chain connects TRBV19 to TRBJ1-4, with TRBD1 as a possible D gene (6 bases). Looked up from germline, CDR1 is LNHDA and CDR2 is SQIVND (reference sequence). The CDR3 spans 14 residues. Trimming removed 7 bases at V and 0 bases at J, with 9 bases between. CDR3 residues: CASMDSATNEKLFF. CDR3 nucleotide sequence: TGTGCCAGTATGGACAGCGCAACTAATGAAAAACTGTTTTTT.

The chain uses TRBV9 and TRBJ1-2; TRBD1 is a possible D gene (5 bases). Per the germline V gene, CDR1 is SGDLS and CDR2 is YYNGEE. CDR3 size: 16 residues. Trimming stripped 0 bases from V and 0 bases from J, with 12 bases between. DNA for the CDR3: TGTGCCAGCAGCGTAGATGGGGGGTCAGCTAACTATGGCTACACCTTC. Its translation is CASSVDGGSANYGYTF.

The chain recombines TRBV3-1 with TRBJ2-1, with 15 bases lining up with TRBD2. Germline lookup yields CDR1 LGHDT and CDR2 YNNKEL (reference sequence). The CDR3 contains 15 residues. V shed 2 bases and J 9 bases; nucleotides not matched to a gene: 2. CDR3 nucleotide sequence: TGTGCCAGCAGCCAACCGGGACTAGCGGGGGGTGAGCAGTTCTTC. Translation gives CASSQPGLAGGEQFF.

The rearrangement joins TRBV19 to TRBJ2-2; weak D call: TRBD2 (5 bases). The ends were cut back, 6 bases at V and 0 bases at J, with 11 bases in the middle. Germline V gene sequence: CDR1 LNHDA, CDR2 SQIVND (reference sequence). The CDR3 totals 15 residues. CDR3 DNA sequence: TGTGCCAGTAGAAGTGGAGGAGCGAACACCGGGGAGCTGTTTTTT. Translated: CASRSGGANTGELFF. Based on the CDR3 plus reference TRBV19 and TRBJ2-2, the full variable domain is DGGITQSPKYLFRKEGQNVTLSCEQNLNHDAMYWYRQDPGQGLRLIYYSQIVNDFQKGDIAEGYSVSREKKESFPLTVTSAQKNPTAFYLCASRSGGANTGELFFGEGSRLTVL.